This TCR beta chain comes out of a study of T cells in localized non-small cell lung cancer. Study-wide results and limits: Heterogeneity remains possible because sequencing was limited to only one tumor region.

Sequenced by immunoSEQ multiplex PCR; TCRdb stores in-frame clones only, minus some. The data hold some 10,000 clones, with 82% observed a single time. On this clone: Its antigen remains unknown.

V lost 1 base, J lost 6 bases, and 22 bases stayed unmatched. The CDR3 is made up of 21 amino acids. Germline CDR1 is SGHVS and CDR2 is FNYEAQ. The genes are TRBV7-6 and TRBJ2-7, with 12 bases lining up with TRBD1. The starting material was peripheral blood mononuclear cells, obtained before any cancer treatment. The source is an older female donor with stage II lung adenocarcinoma. CDR3 region: CASSLDRDRGPSGSRSGEQYF. The CDR3 DNA sequence: TGTGCCAGCAGCTTAGACCGGGACAGGGGGCCTAGCGGGAGTAGATCCGGCGAGCAGTACTTC. The full variable domain, rest sourced from reference TRBV7-6 and TRBJ2-7, is GAGVSQSPRYKVTKRGQDVALRCDPISGHVSLYWYRQALGQGPEFLTYFNYEAQQDKSGLPNDRFSAERPEGSISTLTIQRTEQRDSAMYRCASSLDRDRGPSGSRSGEQYFGPGTRLTVT.